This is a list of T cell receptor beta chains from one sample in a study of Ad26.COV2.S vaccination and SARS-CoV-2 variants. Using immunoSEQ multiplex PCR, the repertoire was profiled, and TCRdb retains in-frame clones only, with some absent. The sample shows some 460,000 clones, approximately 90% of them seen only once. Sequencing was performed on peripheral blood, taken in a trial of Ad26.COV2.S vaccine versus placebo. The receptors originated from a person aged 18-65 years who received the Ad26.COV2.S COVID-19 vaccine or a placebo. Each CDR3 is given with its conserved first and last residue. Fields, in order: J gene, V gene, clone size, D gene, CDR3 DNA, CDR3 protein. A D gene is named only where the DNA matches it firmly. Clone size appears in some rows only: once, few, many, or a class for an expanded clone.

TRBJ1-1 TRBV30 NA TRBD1 TGTGCCTGGAGTGTACCCGACAGGGAGGGCACTGAAGCTTTCTTT CAWSVPDREGTEAFF
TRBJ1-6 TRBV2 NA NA TGTGCCAGTAGGGCGTGGGACACTAATAATTCACCCCTCCACTTT CASRAWDTNNSPLHF
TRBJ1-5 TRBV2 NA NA TGTGCCAGCAATCCGACAGGCTTCAATCAGCCCCAGCATTTT CASNPTGFNQPQHF
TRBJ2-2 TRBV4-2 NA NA TGTGCCAGCAGCCCCATCCCTAGGGGAACCGGGGAGCTGTTTTTT CASSPIPRGTGELFF
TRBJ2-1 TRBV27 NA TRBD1 TGTGCCAGCAGTTTGCAGGGGGCGAGGGAGCAGTTCTTC CASSLQGAREQFF
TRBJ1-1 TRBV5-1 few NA TGCGCCAGCAGCTGGACAGAGCGGAACACTGAAGCTTTCTTT CASSWTERNTEAFF
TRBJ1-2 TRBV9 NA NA TGTGCCAGCAGCGTCGTCCCGGGGCCGAACTATGGCTACACCTTC CASSVVPGPNYGYTF
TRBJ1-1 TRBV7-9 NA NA TGTGCCAGCAGCCCGCAAGGGTGGAGTGAAGCTTTCTTT CASSPQGWSEAFF
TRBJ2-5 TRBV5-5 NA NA TGTGCCAGCATATTTGGTGGGAGCGGCAACCAAGAGACCCAGTACTTC CASIFGGSGNQETQYF
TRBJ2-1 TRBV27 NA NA TGTGCCAGCACCCGCTATGAGCAGTTCTTC CASTRYEQFF
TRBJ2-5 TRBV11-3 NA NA TGTGCCAGCAGCTTGGGCTTTCAAGAAACCCAGTACTTC CASSLGFQETQYF
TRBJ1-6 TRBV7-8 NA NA TGTGCCAGCAGCCGAGGGCCCCATAATTCACCCCTCCACTTT CASSRGPHNSPLHF
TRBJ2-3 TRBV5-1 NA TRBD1 TGCGCCAGCAGCGGACAGGAGGCAGTAGATACGCAGTATTTT CASSGQEAVDTQYF
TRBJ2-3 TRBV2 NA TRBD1 TGTGCCACCCTAGGGGGCGTAACAGATACGCAGTATTTT CATLGGVTDTQYF
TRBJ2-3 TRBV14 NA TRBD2 TGTGCCAGCAGCCGTCAACTAGCGACGGGAGGGGATACGCAGTATTTT CASSRQLATGGDTQYF
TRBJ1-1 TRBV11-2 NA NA TGTGCCAGCAGCTTACCCTATAAGATTAGTTTCTTT CASSLPYKISFF
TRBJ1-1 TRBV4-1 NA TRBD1 TGCGCCAGCAGCCAAAAGACAGGGCTTGTCACTGAAGCTTTCTTT CASSQKTGLVTEAFF
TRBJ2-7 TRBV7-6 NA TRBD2 TGTGCCAGCAGCTTAGGGGAGGGGATAAACTACGAGCAGTACTTC CASSLGEGINYEQYF
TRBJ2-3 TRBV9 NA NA TGTGCCAGCAGCCCCACCCCGCGGGACACAGATACGCAGTATTTT CASSPTPRDTDTQYF
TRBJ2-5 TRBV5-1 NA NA TGCGCCAGCAGCTTCGCGGCGAGCCAAGAGACCCAGTACTTC CASSFAASQETQYF
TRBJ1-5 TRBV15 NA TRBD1 TGTGCCACCAGCAGAGAAATCACAGGGGGAAATCAGCCCCAGCATTTT CATSREITGGNQPQHF
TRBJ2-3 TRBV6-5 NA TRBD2 TGTGCCAGCAACCAGATAGCGGGGGGGTATACGCAGTATTTT CASNQIAGGYTQYF
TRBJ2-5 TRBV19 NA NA TGTGCCAGTAGTATAGCTGGGGGGCAGCCTGGGGAGACCCAGTACTTC CASSIAGGQPGETQYF
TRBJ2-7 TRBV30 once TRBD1 TGTGCCTGGAGAAACCCCGGGACAGGGGGATCCTACGAGCAGTACTTC CAWRNPGTGGSYEQYF
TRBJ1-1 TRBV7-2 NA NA TGTGCCAGCAGCAAAAACGGGGGGCGCCTCGGAAGGGGCACTGAAGCTTTCTTT CASSKNGGRLGRGTEAFF
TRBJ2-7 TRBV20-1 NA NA TGCAGTGCTAGTCGGGCAAACTCCTACGAGCAGTACTTC CSASRANSYEQYF
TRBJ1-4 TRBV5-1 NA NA TGCGCCAGCAGCCTTGGGACCGACGGGGTGAATGAAAAACTGTTTTTT CASSLGTDGVNEKLFF
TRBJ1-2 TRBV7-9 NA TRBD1 TGTGCCAGCAGCCCCCGGACAGGAATTAACTATGGCTACACCTTC CASSPRTGINYGYTF
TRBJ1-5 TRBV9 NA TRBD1 TGTGCCAGCAGCGTAGGGACAGGGAATAATCAGCCCCAGCATTTT CASSVGTGNNQPQHF
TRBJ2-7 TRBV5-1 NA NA TGCGCCAGCAGCCCATGGACTATCAGGAGTAACTACGAGCAGTACTTC CASSPWTIRSNYEQYF
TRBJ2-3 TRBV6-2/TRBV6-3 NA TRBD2 TGTGCCAGCAGCTTACCTCGGACTAGCGGGGGTACCCGGGCAGATACGCAGTATTTT CASSLPRTSGGTRADTQYF
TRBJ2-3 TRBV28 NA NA TGTGCCAGCAGAGCGGTTACGCAGTATTTT CASRAVTQYF
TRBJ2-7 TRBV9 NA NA TGTGCCAGCAGCGTAGAGGGATGGGACACCTTCTACGAGCAGTACTTC CASSVEGWDTFYEQYF
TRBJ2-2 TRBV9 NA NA TGTGCCAGCAGCGTGGGGGCAGGAGGGGCCGGGGAGCTGTTTTTT CASSVGAGGAGELFF
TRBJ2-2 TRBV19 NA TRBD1 TGTGCCAGTAGTCCCGACAGGGGGCGCGTCACCGGGGAGCTGTTTTTT CASSPDRGRVTGELFF
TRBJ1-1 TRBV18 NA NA TGTGCCAGCTCACCCCGACAGTCTTCTGGAAACACTGAAGCTTTCTTT CASSPRQSSGNTEAFF
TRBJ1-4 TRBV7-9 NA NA TGTGCCAGCAGCCCGAGGGGGGACACGCGTGGGGAAAAACTGTTTTTT CASSPRGDTRGEKLFF
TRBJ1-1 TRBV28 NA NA TGTGCCAGCAGGAGGGGAGGGTCGAACACTGAAGCTTTCTTT CASRRGGSNTEAFF
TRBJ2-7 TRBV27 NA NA TGTGCCAGCAGTTTCCAGGCCAGCTCCTACGAGCAGTACTTC CASSFQASSYEQYF
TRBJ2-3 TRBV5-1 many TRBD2 TGCGCCAGCAGCTTCCTAGCGGGAGTAACAGATACGCAGTATTTT CASSFLAGVTDTQYF
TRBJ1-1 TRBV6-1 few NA TGTGCCAGCAGTGAATTGGTGGGCAGCTCTGAAGCTTTCTTT CASSELVGSSEAFF
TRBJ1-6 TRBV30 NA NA TGTGCCTGGAGTGTAGATTTTTCCTATAATTCACCCCTCCACTTT CAWSVDFSYNSPLHF
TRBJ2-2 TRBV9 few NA TGTGCCAGCAGCGAGCGGACCGGGGAGCTGTTTTTT CASSERTGELFF
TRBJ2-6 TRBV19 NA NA TGTGCCAGTAGCCGCTCTGGGGCCAACGTCCTGACTTTC CASSRSGANVLTF
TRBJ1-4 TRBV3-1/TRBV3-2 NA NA TGTGCCAGCAGCCAAGCAGGAAGGGGAAAACTGTTTTTT CASSQAGRGKLFF
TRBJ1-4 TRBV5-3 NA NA TGTGCCAGAAGCTTGAACGAAAAACTGTTTTTT CARSLNEKLFF